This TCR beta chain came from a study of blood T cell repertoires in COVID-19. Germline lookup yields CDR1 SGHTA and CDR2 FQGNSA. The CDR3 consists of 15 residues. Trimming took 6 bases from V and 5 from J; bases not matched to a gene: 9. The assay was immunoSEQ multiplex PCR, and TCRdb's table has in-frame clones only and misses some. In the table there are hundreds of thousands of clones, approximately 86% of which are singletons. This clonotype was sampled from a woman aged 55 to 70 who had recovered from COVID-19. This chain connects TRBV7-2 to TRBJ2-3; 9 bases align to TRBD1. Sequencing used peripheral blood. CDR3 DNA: TGTGCCAGCAGACGTCGGACAGGGGCTTTAGATACGCAGTATTTT. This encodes CASRRRTGALDTQYF.